This section outlines one TCR beta chain sequence together with its context. These data originate in a study of T-cell reconstitution after alpha-beta-depleted transplantation in children. Germline V CDR1 and CDR2: DFQATT, SNEGSKA (reference sequence). CDR3 size: 13 residues. Unique molecular identifiers were built into the TCRbeta library. TCRdb re-derived calls from the PCR reads in MiXCR, one entry per CDR3 protein. The sample contains about 540,000 distinct CDR3 sequences, around 16% of which appear only once. The source of this sequence is a human donor who donated a stem cell graft to a child with acute lymphoblastic leukemia. The rearrangement links TRBV20-1 to TRBJ2-1; 14 bases are a match to TRBD2. The sequenced sample was PBMCs from the stem cell graft donor, obtained from the stem cell graft. CDR3 sequence reads: CRGGTSGSNEQFF. For the CDR3, the DNA is TGCAGGGGAGGGACTAGCGGGAGTAATGAGCAGTTCTTC.